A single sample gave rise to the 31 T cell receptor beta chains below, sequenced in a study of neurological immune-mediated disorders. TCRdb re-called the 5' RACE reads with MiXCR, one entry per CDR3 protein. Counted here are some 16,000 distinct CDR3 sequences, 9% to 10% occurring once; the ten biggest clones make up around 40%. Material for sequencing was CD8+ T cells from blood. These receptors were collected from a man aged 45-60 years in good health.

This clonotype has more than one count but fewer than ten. The CDR3 DNA is TGTGCCAGCAGCTTCGAGGACAGGTACGAGCAGTACTTC. It is translated as CASSFEDRYEQYF. V usage is TRBV5-4 and J usage is TRBJ2-7, with TRBD1 matching 7 bases. V gave up 2 bases and J gave up 4 bases; unmatched junction bases: 3. This CDR3 has 13 residues. Germline CDR1 and CDR2: SGHNT and YYREEE (reference sequence).

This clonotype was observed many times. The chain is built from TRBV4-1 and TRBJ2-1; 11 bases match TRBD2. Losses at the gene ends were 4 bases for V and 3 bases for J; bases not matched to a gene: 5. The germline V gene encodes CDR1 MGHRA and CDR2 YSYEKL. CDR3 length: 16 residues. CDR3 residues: CASSPIAGGVYNEQFF. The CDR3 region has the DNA TGCGCCAGCAGCCCCATAGCGGGAGGGGTCTACAATGAGCAGTTCTTC.

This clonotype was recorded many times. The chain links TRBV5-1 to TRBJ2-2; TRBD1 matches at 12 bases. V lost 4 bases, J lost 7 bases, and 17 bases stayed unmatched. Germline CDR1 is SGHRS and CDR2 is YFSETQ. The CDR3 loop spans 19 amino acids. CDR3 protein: CASSPRGTGGAKDVGELFF. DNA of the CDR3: TGCGCCAGCAGCCCGAGGGGGACAGGGGGCGCGAAAGATGTCGGGGAGCTGTTTTTT.

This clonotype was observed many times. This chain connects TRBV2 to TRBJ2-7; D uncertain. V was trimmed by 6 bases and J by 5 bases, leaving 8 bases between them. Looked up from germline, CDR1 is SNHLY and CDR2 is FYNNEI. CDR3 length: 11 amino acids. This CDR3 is CASRPGNEQYF. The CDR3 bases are TGTGCCAGCAGGCCCGGCAACGAGCAGTACTTC.

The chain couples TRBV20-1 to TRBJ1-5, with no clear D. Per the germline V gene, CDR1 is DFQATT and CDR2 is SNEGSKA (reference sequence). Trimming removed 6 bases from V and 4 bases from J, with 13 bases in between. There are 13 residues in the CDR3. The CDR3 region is CSAGERVNQPQHF. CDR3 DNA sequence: TGCAGTGCCGGGGAGAGGGTTAATCAGCCCCAGCATTTT.

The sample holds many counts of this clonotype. The CDR3 loop is CASSKGDTQYF. The CDR3 DNA reads TGTGCCAGCAGCAAAGGAGATACGCAGTATTTT. The V and J genes are TRBV21-1 and TRBJ2-3. TRBV21-1 is classified as a pseudogene. This CDR3 region has 11 residues.

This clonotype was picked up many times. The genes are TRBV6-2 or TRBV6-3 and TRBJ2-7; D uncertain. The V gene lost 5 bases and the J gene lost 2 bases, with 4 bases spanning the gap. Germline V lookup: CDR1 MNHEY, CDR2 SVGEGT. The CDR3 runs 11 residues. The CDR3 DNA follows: TGTGCCAGCAGTGACACCTACGAGCAGTACTTC. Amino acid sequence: CASSDTYEQYF.

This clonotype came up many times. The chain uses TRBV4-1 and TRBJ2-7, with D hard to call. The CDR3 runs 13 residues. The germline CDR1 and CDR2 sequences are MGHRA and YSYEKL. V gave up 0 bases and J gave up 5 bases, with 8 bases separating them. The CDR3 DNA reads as TGCGCCAGCAGCCAAGATCCTGGGAACGAGCAGTACTTC. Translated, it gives CASSQDPGNEQYF.

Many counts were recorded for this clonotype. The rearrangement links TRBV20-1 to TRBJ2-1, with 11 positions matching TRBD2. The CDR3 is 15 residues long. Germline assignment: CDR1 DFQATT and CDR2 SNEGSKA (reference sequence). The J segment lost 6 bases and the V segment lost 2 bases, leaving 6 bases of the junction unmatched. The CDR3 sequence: CSARRLAGSTNEQFF. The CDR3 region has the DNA TGCAGTGCTAGAAGACTAGCGGGAAGTACCAATGAGCAGTTCTTC.

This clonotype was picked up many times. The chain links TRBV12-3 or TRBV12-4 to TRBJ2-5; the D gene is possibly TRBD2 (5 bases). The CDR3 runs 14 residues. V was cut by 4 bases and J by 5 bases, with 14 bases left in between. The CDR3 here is CASSSPSGIETQYF. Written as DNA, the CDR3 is TGTGCCAGCAGTTCCCCATCCGGGATCGAGACCCAGTACTTC.

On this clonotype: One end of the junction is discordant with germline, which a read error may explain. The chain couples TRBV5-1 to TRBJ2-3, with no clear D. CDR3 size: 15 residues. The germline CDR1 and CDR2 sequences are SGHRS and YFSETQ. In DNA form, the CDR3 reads TGCGCCTGCAGCGTTGGTGGATATGGCACAGATACGCAGTATTTT. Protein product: CACSVGGYGTDTQYF.

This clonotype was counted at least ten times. Written as DNA, the CDR3 is TGTGCCAGCAGGCGGTGGGAAACCGGGGACGGGGAGCTGTTTTTT. Residues: CASRRWETGDGELFF. The chain has TRBV5-4 and TRBJ2-2, with D possibly TRBD2 on 5 matching bases. Trimming left V 5 bases short and J 7 bases short, with 18 bases between. The CDR3 is 15 amino acids. Germline lookup yields CDR1 SGHNT and CDR2 YYREEE (reference sequence). The full variable domain, completed using reference TRBV5-4 and TRBJ2-2, is ETGVTQSPTHLIKTRGQQVTLRCSSQSGHNTVSWYQQALGQGPQFIFQYYREEENGRGNFPPRFSGLQFPNYSSELNVNALELDDSALYLCASRRWETGDGELFFGEGSRLTVL.

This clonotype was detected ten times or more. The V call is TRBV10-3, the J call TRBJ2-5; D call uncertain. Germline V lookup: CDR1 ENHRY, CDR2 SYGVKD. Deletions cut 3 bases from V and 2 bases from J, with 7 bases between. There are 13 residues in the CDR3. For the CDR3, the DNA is TGTGCCATCAGTGACAGAGTACAAGAGACCCAGTACTTC. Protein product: CAISDRVQETQYF.

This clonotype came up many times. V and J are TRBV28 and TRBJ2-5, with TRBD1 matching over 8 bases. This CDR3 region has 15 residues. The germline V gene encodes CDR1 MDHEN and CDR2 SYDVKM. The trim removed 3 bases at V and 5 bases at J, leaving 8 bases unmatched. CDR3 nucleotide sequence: TGTGCCAGCAGTTTCCTCCAGGGGGCGCGGGAGACCCAGTACTTC. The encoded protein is CASSFLQGARETQYF.

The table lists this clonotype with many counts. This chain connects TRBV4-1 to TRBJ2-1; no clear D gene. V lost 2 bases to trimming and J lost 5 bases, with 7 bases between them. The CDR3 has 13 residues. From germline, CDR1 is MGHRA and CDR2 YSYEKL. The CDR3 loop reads CASSQKSDNEQFF. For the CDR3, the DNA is TGCGCCAGCAGCCAAAAGTCAGACAATGAGCAGTTCTTC.

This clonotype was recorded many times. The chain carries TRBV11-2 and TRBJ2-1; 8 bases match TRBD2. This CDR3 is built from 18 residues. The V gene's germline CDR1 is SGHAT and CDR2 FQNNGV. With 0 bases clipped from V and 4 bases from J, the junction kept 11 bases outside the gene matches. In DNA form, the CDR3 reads TGTGCCAGCAGCTTAGATCTCCCTTCGCGGGAGGTTTACAATGAGCAGTTCTTC. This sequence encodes CASSLDLPSREVYNEQFF.

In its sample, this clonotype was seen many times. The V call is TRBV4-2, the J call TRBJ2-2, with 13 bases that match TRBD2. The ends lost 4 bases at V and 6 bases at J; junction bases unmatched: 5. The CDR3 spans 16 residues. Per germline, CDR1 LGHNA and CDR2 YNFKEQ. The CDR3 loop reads CASSPTSGRASGELFF. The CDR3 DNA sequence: TGTGCCAGCAGCCCTACTAGCGGGAGGGCCTCCGGGGAGCTGTTTTTT.

The CDR3 loop reads CASSPSGLAGDGKNIQYF. The CDR3 bases are TGCGCCAGCAGCCCATCCGGACTAGCGGGAGACGGCAAAAACATTCAGTACTTC. The chain combines TRBV4-1 with TRBJ2-4; 13 nucleotides line up with TRBD2. Germline trimming cut 4 bases from V and 3 bases from J; bases unmatched to any gene: 9. The CDR3 extends over 18 amino acids. Germline V gene lookup returns CDR1 MGHRA and CDR2 YSYEKL.

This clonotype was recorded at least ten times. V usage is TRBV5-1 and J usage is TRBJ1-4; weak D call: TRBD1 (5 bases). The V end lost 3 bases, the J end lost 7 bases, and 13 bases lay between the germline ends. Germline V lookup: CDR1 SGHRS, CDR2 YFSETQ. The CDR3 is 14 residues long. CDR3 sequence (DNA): TGCGCCAGCAGCTCTGGGGGGGAGGTTGAAAAACTGTTTTTT. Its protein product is CASSSGGEVEKLFF.

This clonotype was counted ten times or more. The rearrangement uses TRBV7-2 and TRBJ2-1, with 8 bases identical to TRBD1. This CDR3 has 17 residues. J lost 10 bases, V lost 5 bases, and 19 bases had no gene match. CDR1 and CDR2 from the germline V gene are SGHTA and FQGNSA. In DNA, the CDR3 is TGTGCCAGCAGCCTTATACCGGCGGACAGGGTACCTCTAGAGCAGTTCTTC. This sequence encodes CASSLIPADRVPLEQFF.

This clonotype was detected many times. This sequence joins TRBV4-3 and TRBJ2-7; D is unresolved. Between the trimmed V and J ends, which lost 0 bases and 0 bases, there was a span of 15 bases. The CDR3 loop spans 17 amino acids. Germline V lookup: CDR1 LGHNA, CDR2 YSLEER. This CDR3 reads CASSQDRMGPSSYEQYF. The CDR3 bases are TGCGCCAGCAGCCAAGATCGTATGGGTCCTAGCTCCTACGAGCAGTACTTC.

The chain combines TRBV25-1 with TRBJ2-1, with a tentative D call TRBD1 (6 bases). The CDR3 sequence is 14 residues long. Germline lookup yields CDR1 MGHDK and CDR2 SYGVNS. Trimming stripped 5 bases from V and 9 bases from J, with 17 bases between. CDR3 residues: CASSSPTSQGEQFF. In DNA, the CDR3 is TGTGCCAGCAGTTCCCCGACTTCACAGGGTGAGCAGTTCTTC.

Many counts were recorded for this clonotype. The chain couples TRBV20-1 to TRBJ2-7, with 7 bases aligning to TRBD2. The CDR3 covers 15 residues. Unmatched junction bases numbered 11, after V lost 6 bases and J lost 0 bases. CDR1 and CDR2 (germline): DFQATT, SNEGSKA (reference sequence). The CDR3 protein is CSAGGGRRSSYEQYF. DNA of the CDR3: TGCAGTGCGGGGGGGGGACGGAGGAGCTCCTACGAGCAGTACTTC.

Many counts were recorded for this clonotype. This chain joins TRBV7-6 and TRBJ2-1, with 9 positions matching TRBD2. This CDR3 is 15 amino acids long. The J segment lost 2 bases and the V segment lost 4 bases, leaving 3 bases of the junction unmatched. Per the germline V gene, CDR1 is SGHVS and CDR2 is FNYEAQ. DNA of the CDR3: TGTGCCAGCAGCTCTGAGCGGGAGGCCTACAATGAGCAGTTCTTC. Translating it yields CASSSEREAYNEQFF.

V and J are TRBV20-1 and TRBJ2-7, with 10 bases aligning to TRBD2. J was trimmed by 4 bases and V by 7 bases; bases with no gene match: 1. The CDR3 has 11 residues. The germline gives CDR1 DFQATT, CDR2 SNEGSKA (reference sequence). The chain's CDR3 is CSGLAGYEQYF. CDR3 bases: TGCAGTGGACTAGCGGGTTACGAGCAGTACTTC.

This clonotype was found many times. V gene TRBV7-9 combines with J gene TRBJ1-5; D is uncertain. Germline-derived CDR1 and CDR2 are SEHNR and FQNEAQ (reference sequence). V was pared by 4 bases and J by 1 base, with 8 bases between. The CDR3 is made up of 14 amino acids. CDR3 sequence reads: CASSSDSSNQPQHF. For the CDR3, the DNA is TGTGCCAGCAGCTCCGATTCGAGCAATCAGCCCCAGCATTTT.

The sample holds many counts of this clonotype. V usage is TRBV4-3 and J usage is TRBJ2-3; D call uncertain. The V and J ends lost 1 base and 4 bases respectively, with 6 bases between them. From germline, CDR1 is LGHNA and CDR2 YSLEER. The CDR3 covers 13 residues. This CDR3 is CASSQGQADTQYF. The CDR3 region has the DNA TGCGCCAGCAGCCAAGGGCAGGCAGATACGCAGTATTTT.

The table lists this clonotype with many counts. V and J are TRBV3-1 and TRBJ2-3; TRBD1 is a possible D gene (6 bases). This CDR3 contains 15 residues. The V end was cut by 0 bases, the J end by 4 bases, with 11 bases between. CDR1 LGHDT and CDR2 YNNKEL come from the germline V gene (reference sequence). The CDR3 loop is CASSQDQGSADTQYF. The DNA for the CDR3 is TGTGCCAGCAGCCAAGACCAGGGGTCCGCAGATACGCAGTATTTT.

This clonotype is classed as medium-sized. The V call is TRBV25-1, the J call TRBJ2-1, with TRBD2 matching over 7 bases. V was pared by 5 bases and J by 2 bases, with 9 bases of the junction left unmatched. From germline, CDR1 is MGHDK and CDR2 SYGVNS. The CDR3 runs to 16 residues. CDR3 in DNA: TGTGCCAGCAGTACCCGTACGGGGAGGGCCTACAATGAGCAGTTCTTC. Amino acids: CASSTRTGRAYNEQFF.

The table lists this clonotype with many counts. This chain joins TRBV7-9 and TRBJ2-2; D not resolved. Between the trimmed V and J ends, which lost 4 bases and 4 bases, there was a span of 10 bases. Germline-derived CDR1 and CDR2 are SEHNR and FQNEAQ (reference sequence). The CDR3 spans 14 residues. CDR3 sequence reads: CASSYASGTGELFF. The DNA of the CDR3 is TGTGCCAGCAGCTACGCGTCGGGCACCGGGGAGCTGTTTTTT.

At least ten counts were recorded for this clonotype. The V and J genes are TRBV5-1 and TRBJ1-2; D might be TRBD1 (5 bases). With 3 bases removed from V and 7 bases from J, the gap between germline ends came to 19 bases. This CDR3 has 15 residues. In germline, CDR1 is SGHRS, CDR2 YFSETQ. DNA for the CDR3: TGCGCCAGCAGCTGGACCCCATTCCAGGGAGGTGGCTACACCTTC. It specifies CASSWTPFQGGGYTF.